Each of the 4 T cell receptor beta chains below was sequenced from the same sample in a study of OX40 agonist ivuxolimab in advanced cancers. Repertoires were generated with immunoSEQ multiplex PCR, while TCRdb's copy carries only in-frame clones and drops some. This sample has about 19,000 clones, with approximately 80% found just once. This specimen was CD4+ or CD8+ T cells sorted from blood, taken in a trial of the OX40 agonist ivuxolimab. These receptors were taken from an adult with an advanced solid tumor such as melanoma, head and neck, liver or kidney cancer.

This chain links TRBV27 with TRBJ1-2; 8 bases match TRBD1. Per the germline V gene, CDR1 is MNHEY and CDR2 is SMNVEV (reference sequence). The length of the CDR3 is 18 residues. The junction had 14 bases not matched to a gene; V was cut back by 5 bases and J by 0 bases. DNA of the CDR3: TGTGCCAGCAGTACCACCAGGGGGCTGTACCTAGCTAACTATGGCTACACCTTC. This sequence encodes CASSTTRGLYLANYGYTF.

V and J are TRBV5-5 and TRBJ1-1; D might be TRBD1 (6 bases). CDR3 length: 19 amino acids. Germline V lookup: CDR1 SGHKS, CDR2 YYEKEE (reference sequence). V was trimmed by 5 bases and J by 5 bases, leaving 31 bases between them. CDR3 nucleotides: TGTGCCAGCAGGCCCCCCCCGGGGGCGTTGAATCGTTACTTTACTGAAGCTTTCTTT. Amino acids: CASRPPPGALNRYFTEAFF. Filled out from reference TRBV5-5 and TRBJ1-1, the complete variable domain reads DAGVTQSPTHLIKTRGQQVTLRCSPISGHKSVSWYQQVLGQGPQFIFQYYEKEERGRGNFPDRFSARQFPNYSSELNVNALLLGDSALYLCASRPPPGALNRYFTEAFFGQGTRLTVV.

The V gene is TRBV13, the J gene TRBJ2-1; the match to TRBD2 covers 10 bases. There are 18 residues in the CDR3. Germline-derived CDR1 and CDR2 are PRHDT and FYEKMQ (reference sequence). After removal of 5 bases from V and 1 base from J, the junction contained 11 bases not matched to a gene. The CDR3: CASSPWTSGGGSYNEQFF. The CDR3 nucleotides read TGTGCCAGCAGCCCCTGGACTAGCGGAGGGGGGTCCTACAATGAGCAGTTCTTC.

The chain couples TRBV5-8 to TRBJ1-2; D remains unclear. CDR3 size: 10 residues. Germline loops: CDR1 SGHTS, CDR2 YDEGEE. V was trimmed by 2 bases and J by 7 bases, leaving 3 bases between them. CDR3 sequence reads: CASSFSGYTF. For the CDR3, the DNA is TGTGCCAGCAGCTTTTCTGGCTACACCTTC.